This TCR beta chain stems from a study of blood T cell repertoires in COVID-19. Original data processing: Amplification of reference gene primers provided the estimated nucleated cell counts. Assay: immunoSEQ multiplex PCR; the TCRdb copy retains only in-frame clones and omits some. Clone size and V and J calls were adopted from that table, with D and trimming inferred from the DNA. The table shows 50,000 or so clones, with 70% to 85% occurring only once. This CDR3 has 16 residues. Per germline, CDR1 SGHRS and CDR2 YFSETQ. Unmatched junction bases numbered 14, after V lost 4 bases and J lost 10 bases.

This sequence joins TRBV5-1 and TRBJ2-1; 10 nucleotides align to TRBD2. The clonotype comes from a man between 65 and 85 years old with acute or convalescent COVID-19. Sequencing was carried out using peripheral blood. The CDR3 is CASSAVSSGRIDEQFF. The CDR3 coding sequence is TGCGCCAGCAGCGCGGTATCTAGCGGGAGAATTGACGAGCAGTTCTTC.